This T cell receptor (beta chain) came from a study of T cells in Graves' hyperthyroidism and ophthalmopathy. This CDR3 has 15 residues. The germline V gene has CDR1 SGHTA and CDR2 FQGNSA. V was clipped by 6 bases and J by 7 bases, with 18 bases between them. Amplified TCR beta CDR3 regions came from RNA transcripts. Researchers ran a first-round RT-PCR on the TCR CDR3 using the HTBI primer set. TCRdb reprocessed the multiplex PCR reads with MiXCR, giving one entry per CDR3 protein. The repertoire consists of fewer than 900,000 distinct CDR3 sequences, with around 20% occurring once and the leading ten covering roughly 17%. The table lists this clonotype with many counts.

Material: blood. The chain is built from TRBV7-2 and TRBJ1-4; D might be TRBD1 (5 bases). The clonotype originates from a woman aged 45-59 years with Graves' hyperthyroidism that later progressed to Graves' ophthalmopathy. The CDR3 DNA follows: TGTGCCAGCAGAAGGGACCCCGGGGGAGGTGAAAAACTGTTTTTT. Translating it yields CASRRDPGGGEKLFF.